The rows below give T cell receptor beta chains drawn from one sample of a study of shared clonotypes between healthy human individuals. TCRdb's table, derived via immunoSEQ multiplex PCR, lists solely in-frame clones and lacks some. The sample includes 550,000 to 750,000 clones, about 91% seen only once; the top ten take about 24%. The specimen sequenced was naive CD8+ T cells sorted from blood. These receptors all stem from a man younger than 45 in good health. Both conserved end residues are part of each CDR3. The order of the fields is J gene, clone size, D gene, V gene, CDR3 protein, CDR3 DNA. A D gene is named only where the DNA matches it firmly. Size values are once, few and many counts, or a class for expanded clones, and some rows have none.

TRBJ1-1 | - | - | TRBV21-1 | CASSGDGNTEAFF | TGTGCCAGCAGCGGGGATGGGAACACTGAAGCTTTCTTT
TRBJ2-7 | - | TRBD1 | TRBV10-3 | CAISEPGQGTYEQYF | TGTGCCATCAGTGAGCCTGGACAGGGAACCTACGAGCAGTACTTC
TRBJ2-1 | many | - | TRBV6-1 | CASSEEGVPSNEQFF | TGTGCCAGCAGTGAAGAGGGGGTTCCCTCCAATGAGCAGTTCTTC
TRBJ2-7 | - | - | TRBV5-5 | CASSLAGGYLSYEQYF | TGTGCCAGCAGCTTGGCCGGTGGTTACCTTAGCTACGAGCAGTACTTC
TRBJ2-3 | - | - | TRBV5-4 | CASSLKASTDTQYF | TGTGCCAGCAGCTTAAAGGCTAGCACAGATACGCAGTATTTT
TRBJ2-1 | - | TRBD1 | TRBV29-1 | CSAPGQNYNEQFF | TGCAGCGCACCGGGACAGAACTACAATGAGCAGTTCTTC
TRBJ2-1 | - | - | TRBV28 | CASSLFPYNEQFF | TGTGCCAGCAGTTTATTTCCGTACAATGAGCAGTTCTTC
TRBJ1-3 | - | - | TRBV6-1 | CASRQNSGNTIYF | TGTGCCAGCAGACAGAACTCTGGAAACACCATATATTTT
TRBJ2-3 | - | TRBD2 | TRBV29-1 | CSVGREGRVTDTQYF | TGCAGCGTTGGCCGGGAGGGTCGAGTAACAGATACGCAGTATTTT
TRBJ2-2 | few | - | TRBV21-1 | CASSKERGKTGELFF | TGTGCCAGCAGCAAAGAGAGGGGGAAGACCGGGGAGCTGTTTTTT
TRBJ2-5 | - | - | TRBV29-1 | CSVEARGAGETQYF | TGCAGCGTTGAAGCGCGTGGGGCGGGGGAGACCCAGTACTTC
TRBJ1-1 | - | - | TRBV29-1 | CSAQDGLNTEAFF | TGCAGCGCTCAGGACGGACTGAACACTGAAGCTTTCTTT
TRBJ2-2 | - | - | TRBV4-3 | CASSQDLGAAGELFF | TGCGCCAGCAGCCAAGATTTAGGGGCGGCCGGGGAGCTGTTTTTT
TRBJ2-1 | - | - | TRBV7-8 | CASSQNWNEQFF | TGTGCCAGCAGCCAAAATTGGAATGAGCAGTTCTTC
TRBJ2-5 | - | TRBD1 | TRBV5-1 | CASAPGRTGLERIQETQYF | TGCGCCAGCGCCCCGGGGAGGACAGGGCTCGAGCGGATCCAAGAGACCCAGTACTTC
TRBJ2-5 | - | - | TRBV5-6 | CASSLEETQYF | TGTGCCAGCAGCTTAGAGGAGACCCAGTACTTC
TRBJ2-7 | - | - | TRBV6-5 | CASSYGAGYEQYF | TGTGCCAGCAGTTACGGGGCGGGGTACGAGCAGTACTTC
TRBJ2-1 | - | - | TRBV7-9 | CAIRELQFF | TGTGCCATCCGGGAGTTACAGTTCTTC
TRBJ2-3 | - | TRBD1 | TRBV28 | CASSPGQGLTDTQYF | TGTGCCAGCAGTCCGGGACAGGGCCTCACAGATACGCAGTATTTT
TRBJ2-1 | once | - | TRBV5-1 | CASSLTTGLDEQFF | TGCGCCAGCAGCCTGACTACAGGGTTGGATGAGCAGTTCTTC
TRBJ1-5 | - | - | TRBV7-9 | CASSGGMGNQPQHF | TGTGCCAGCAGCGGGGGGATGGGGAATCAGCCCCAGCATTTT
TRBJ2-7 | - | TRBD2 | TRBV28 | CASGGSSYEQYF | TGTGCCAGCGGCGGGAGCTCCTACGAGCAGTACTTC
TRBJ2-2 | - | - | TRBV7-9 | CASSLGELFF | TGTGCCAGCAGCCTCGGGGAGCTGTTTTTT